This TCR beta chain was identified during a study of T-cell reconstitution after alpha-beta-depleted transplantation in children. This clonotype was picked up many times. Preparing the TCRbeta library involved the use of unique molecular identifiers. TCRdb fed the PCR reads into MiXCR, producing one record per CDR3 protein. The sample shows 500,000 or so distinct CDR3 sequences, about an eighth of them seen only once. Germline assignment: CDR1 MRHNA and CDR2 SNTAGT. The V end lost 4 bases, the J end lost 3 bases, and 3 bases lay between the germline ends. This CDR3 has 11 residues. This receptor was obtained from a female patient between 2 and 15 years old who had a stem cell transplant for aplastic anemia, so the T cells may come from the graft donor. V is TRBV6-4 and J is TRBJ1-2; D ambiguous. The source material was PBMCs, mostly from graft donor cells, sampled 180 days after TCRalphabeta/CD19-depleted stem cell transplant. The CDR3 DNA follows: TGTGCCAGCAGTGCGGACTATGGCTACACCTTC. Protein product: CASSADYGYTF.